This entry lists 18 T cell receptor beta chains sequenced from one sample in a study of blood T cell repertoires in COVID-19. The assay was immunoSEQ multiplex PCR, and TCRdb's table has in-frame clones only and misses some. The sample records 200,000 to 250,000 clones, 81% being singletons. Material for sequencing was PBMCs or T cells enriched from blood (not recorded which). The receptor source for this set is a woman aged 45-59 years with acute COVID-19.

In DNA form, the CDR3 reads TGCAGCGTTGAAGAGGGGAGTGCGGGGGAAAAACTGTTTTTT. Protein: CSVEEGSAGEKLFF. V and J are TRBV29-1 and TRBJ1-4; D gene unclear. CDR1 and CDR2 from the germline V gene are SQVTM and ANQGSEA. V shed 0 bases and J shed 8 bases, with 13 bases lying between them. CDR3 length: 14 amino acids.

CDR3 in amino acids: CASSAGPTYEQYF. Written as DNA, the CDR3 is TGTGCCAGCAGCGCGGGACCGACGTACGAGCAGTACTTC. The V gene is TRBV7-6, the J gene TRBJ2-7; D is possibly TRBD2 (6 bases). Between the trimmed V and J ends, which lost 5 bases and 4 bases, there was a span of 12 bases. Germline lookup yields CDR1 SGHVS and CDR2 FNYEAQ. CDR3 length: 13 amino acids.

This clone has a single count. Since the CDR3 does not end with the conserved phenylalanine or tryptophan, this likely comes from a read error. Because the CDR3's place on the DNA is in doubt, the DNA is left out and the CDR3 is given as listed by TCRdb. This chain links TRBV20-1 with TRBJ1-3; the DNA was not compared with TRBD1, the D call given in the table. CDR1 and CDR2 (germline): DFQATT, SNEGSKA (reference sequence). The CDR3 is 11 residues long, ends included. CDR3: CSAADGARLMS.

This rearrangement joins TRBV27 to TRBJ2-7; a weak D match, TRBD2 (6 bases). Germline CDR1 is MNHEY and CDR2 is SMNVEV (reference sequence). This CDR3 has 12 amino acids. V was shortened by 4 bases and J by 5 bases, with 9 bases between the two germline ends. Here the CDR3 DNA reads TGTGCCAGCAGTTCCCGGGGGAACGAGCAGTACTTC. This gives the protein CASSSRGNEQYF.

DNA of the CDR3: TGTGCCAGCAGCTTAGAAGGAACTAGCGGTTACAATGAGCAGTTCTTC. Amino acid sequence: CASSLEGTSGYNEQFF. The chain links TRBV7-8 to TRBJ2-1, with 8 bases identical to TRBD2. With 1 base clipped from V and 4 bases from J, the junction kept 6 bases outside the gene matches. The CDR3 spans 16 residues. Germline assignment: CDR1 SGHVS and CDR2 FQNEAQ.

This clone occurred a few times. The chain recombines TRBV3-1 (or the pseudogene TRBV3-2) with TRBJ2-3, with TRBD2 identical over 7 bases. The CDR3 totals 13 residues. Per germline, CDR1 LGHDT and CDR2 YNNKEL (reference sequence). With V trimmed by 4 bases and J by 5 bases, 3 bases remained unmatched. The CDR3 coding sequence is TGTGCCAGCAGCCGGACGGGGGGAGATACGCAGTATTTT. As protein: CASSRTGGDTQYF.

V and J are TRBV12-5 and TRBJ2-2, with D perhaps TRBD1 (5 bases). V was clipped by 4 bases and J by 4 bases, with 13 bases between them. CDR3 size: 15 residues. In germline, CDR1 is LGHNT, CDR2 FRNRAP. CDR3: CASGSKGIGTGELFF. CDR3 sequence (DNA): TGTGCTAGTGGTTCCAAGGGGATTGGCACCGGGGAGCTGTTTTTT.

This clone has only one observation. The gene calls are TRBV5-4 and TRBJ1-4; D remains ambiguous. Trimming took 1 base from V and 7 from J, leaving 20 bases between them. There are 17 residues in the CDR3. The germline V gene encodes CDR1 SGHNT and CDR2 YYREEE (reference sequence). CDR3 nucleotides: TGTGCCAGCAGCTTGAAAGTTATAGGCCCCGGGGTTGAAAAACTGTTTTTT. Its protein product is CASSLKVIGPGVEKLFF.

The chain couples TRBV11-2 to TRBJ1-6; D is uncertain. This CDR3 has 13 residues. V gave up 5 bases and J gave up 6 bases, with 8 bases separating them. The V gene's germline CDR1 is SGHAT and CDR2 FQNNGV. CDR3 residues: CASSLSLNSPLHF. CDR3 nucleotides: TGTGCCAGCAGCCTTAGTCTTAATTCACCCCTCCACTTT.

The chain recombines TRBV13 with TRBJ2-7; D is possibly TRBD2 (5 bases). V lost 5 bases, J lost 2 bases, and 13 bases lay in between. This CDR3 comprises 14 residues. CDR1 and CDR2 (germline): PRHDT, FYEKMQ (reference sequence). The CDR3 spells CASSPEGGPYEQYF. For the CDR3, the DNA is TGTGCCAGCAGCCCAGAAGGAGGTCCCTACGAGCAGTACTTC.

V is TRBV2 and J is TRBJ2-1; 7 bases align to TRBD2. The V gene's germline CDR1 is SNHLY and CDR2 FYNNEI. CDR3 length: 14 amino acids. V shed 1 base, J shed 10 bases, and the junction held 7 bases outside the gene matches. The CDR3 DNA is TGTGCCAGCAGTGAAGGGGGGGGTAATCAGGAGCAGTTCTTC. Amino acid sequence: CASSEGGGNQEQFF.

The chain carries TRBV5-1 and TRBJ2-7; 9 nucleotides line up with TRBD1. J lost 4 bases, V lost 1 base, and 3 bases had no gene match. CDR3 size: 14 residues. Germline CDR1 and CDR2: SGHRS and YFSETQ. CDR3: CASSLRGTGYEQYF. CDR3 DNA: TGCGCCAGCAGCTTGAGAGGGACAGGGTACGAGCAGTACTTC.

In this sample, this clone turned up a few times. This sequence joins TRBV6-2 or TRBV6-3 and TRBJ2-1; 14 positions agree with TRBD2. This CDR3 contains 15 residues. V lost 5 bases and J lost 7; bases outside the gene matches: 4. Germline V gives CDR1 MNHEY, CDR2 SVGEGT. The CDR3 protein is CASSPTSGGANEQFF. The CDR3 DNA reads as TGTGCCAGCAGTCCGACTAGCGGGGGGGCAAATGAGCAGTTCTTC.

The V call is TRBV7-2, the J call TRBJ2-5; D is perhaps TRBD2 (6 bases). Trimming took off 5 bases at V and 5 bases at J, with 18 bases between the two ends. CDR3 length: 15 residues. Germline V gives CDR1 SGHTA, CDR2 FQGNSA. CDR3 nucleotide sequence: TGTGCCAGCAGCCCATATGGGGGGACGATGGAGACCCAGTACTTC. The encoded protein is CASSPYGGTMETQYF.

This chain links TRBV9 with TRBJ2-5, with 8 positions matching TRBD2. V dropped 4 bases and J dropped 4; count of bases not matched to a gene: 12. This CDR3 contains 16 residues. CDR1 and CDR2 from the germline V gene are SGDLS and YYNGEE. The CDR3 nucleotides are TGTGCCAGCAGCCCTTACCCCGGGGCGGGGGGAGAGACCCAGTACTTC. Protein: CASSPYPGAGGETQYF.

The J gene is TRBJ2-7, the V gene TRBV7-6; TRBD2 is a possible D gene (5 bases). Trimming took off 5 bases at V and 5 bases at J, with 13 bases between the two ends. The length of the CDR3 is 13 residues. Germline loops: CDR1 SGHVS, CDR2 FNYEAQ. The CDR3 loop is CASSRSEVHEQYF. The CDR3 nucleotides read TGTGCCAGCAGCCGGTCGGAGGTCCACGAGCAGTACTTC.

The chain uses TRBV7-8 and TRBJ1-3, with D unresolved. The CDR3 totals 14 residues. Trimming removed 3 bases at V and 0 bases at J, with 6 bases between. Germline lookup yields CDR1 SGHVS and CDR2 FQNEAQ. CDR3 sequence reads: CASSLSNSGNTIYF. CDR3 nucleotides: TGTGCCAGCAGCTTGTCTAACTCTGGAAACACCATATATTTT.

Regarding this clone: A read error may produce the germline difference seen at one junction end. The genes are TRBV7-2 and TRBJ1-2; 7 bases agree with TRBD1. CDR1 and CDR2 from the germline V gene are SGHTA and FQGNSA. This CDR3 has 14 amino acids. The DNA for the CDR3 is TGTGCCAGCAGCCTAGCAGGGGGATACTATGGCTACACCTTC. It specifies CASSLAGGYYGYTF.